This T cell receptor beta chain was recorded in a study of blood T cells in healthy people across ages (dated by TCRdb to the mid-2010s). Regarding the study in general: In model experiments, template switching captured roughly one uniquely barcoded TCR beta cDNA molecule for every two T cells. To track age-related changes in TCR beta repertoire diversity, the study relied on deep sequencing normalized with unique cDNA molecular identifiers. The donors were split into four age groups: young (average around 17 years), middle-aged (about 40), aged (62) and long-lived (about 82). The study analyzed two additional independent replicas of 1 million unique cDNA reads from the same blood draw for two donors, one aged 18 to 30 and one aged 80 or older. Broader findings and caveats from the paper: Since profiling was done on bulk unsorted PBMCs, naive and antigen-experienced compartments could not be conclusively compared. Estimates of total diversity based on one million sequenced T cells were regarded as lower bounds and as underestimates. Because the CMV infection status of the donors was unknown, age-related changes in expanded clonotypes may potentially have been confounded. Observed TCR beta diversity per million T cells fell roughly linearly with age, and a significant reduction was already apparent by age approximately 41. Compared with the aged group, the long-lived group had more naive CD4+ T cells, fewer expanded clones and increased TCR diversity, a pattern suggesting age selection. A strong correlation was found between observed TCR beta diversity and the percentage of naive T cells measured by flow cytometry.

Donors were 40 or so systemically healthy Caucasian individuals from Russia aged 6 to 90 years. Ten milliliters of peripheral blood were drawn from each donor into EDTA-treated Vacutainer tubes. PBMCs were isolated by Ficoll-Paque density-gradient centrifugation, with at least 6 million obtained per sample. Trizol reagent was used to extract total RNA from the PBMCs, yielding at least 5.5 micrograms per sample. For every donor, flow cytometry on a PBMC aliquot measured the percentage of naive CD45RAhigh/CD27high T cells. The germline V gene (reference sequence) supplies CDR1 GTSNPN and CDR2 SVGIG. Relative to germline, V is missing 2 bases and J is missing 7 bases, with 5 bases of the junction outside any gene match. The CDR3 measures 13 amino acids from cysteine to phenylalanine. Only the CDR3 DNA is retained, 39 bases long and in frame from the first base. This clonotype was detected only a few times. What antigen it recognizes has not been identified. The sample holds no much larger clone one base away, and base qualities are not on file.

The receptor library was made with 5' RACE. Sequencer: Illumina HiSeq 2500. A second PCR of roughly 7 to 11 cycles was performed with a sample-barcoded 5' primer and a J-beta primer mix. A template-switch 5' adaptor carrying 12 random nucleotides introduced a unique molecular identifier onto each TCR beta cDNA molecule. Each sample yielded at least 2.5 million CDR3-containing paired-end reads. First-strand cDNA synthesis was performed from all RNA using the Mint cDNA synthesis kit, with priming by a TRBC-specific oligonucleotide. Following uracil-DNA glycosylase treatment, a first 18-cycle PCR with universal primers M1SS and BC2_uni_R was performed on all cDNA. Processing in the source paper ran as follows. Normalization of each sample was performed by random selection of 1 million high-quality reads, each carrying a distinct molecular identifier. Reads with shared molecular identifiers were discarded instead of being binned into consensus sequences. CDR3 identification, clonotype clustering and error correction used MiTCR with a Q25 quality threshold and the strictest error-elimination algorithm. A nonparametric unseen species model using Euler transformation provided a lower-bound estimate of total TCR beta diversity. TCRdb's own reprocessing of the public reads used fastp at Q25 and MiXCR and kept productive beta chains. Each CDR3 protein gets just one entry, which takes the most common genes and DNA from the rows behind it. These V and J calls are TCRdb output, not the study's own analysis. The sample records roughly 560,000 distinct CDR3 sequences, about 24% of which are singletons. The ten largest clones represent roughly 10% of the sample.

The same sample was also used in a study of T cells of mothers and their children. As that second paper reports: Nine systemically healthy Caucasian individuals, comprising three mothers and their six children, were included as donors. cDNA synthesis used all of the extracted RNA, with 1.5 ug of RNA in each 15 ul reaction. In the second PCR, the M1S primer introduced both the sample barcodes and 2-4 random nucleotides. More than 8 million TCR beta CDR3 reads were obtained from each mother, and 2.5 million to 3.5 million reads were obtained from each child. Thymic selection shapes the output of TCR recombination in a similar way in related and unrelated pairs, and inherited differences have a minor effect. Normalized repertoire overlap in related mother-child pairs was always slightly higher than in unrelated mother-child pairs, but the difference was never significant. With a sensitivity of about 100 clones per million clonotypes, no persistent microchimeric T cell clones were detected. The study used deep NGS to compare TCR beta repertoires of mothers and children, seeking features distinguishing related mother-child pairs from unrelated individuals. On average, the children were about 12 +/- 4 years old, while the mothers were 40 +/- 4 years old. After adapter ligation was performed with NEBNext reagents, the libraries were sequenced on an Illumina HiSeq 2000 with 100+100 nt paired-end reads. Mother and child libraries were prepared a month apart and sequenced in separate runs to prevent cross-contamination. For each donor, between roughly 500,000 and 2,100,000 distinct TCR beta clonotypes were identified. Naive TCR beta clonotypes were estimated from low-frequency clonotypes matched to each donor's FACS-determined naive share, without sorting.

The specimen sequenced was blood. Rearrangement joined TRBV30 to TRBJ2-1, with 7 bases matching TRBD2. This TCR derives from a boy between 10 and 17 years old in good health. The DNA reads TGTGCCTGGAGTTTGTCTAGCGGAAATGAGCAGTTCTTC. This encodes CAWSLSSGNEQFF.